Detailed here is one T cell receptor beta chain. The specificity of this receptor is unknown. No base quality values were provided; no much bigger clone lies one nucleotide off. The sample originates from a study of T cell responses to AZD1222 COVID-19 vaccine (dated by TCRdb to the early 2020s). Describing the broader study: AZD1222 recipients with second doses at about 4 weeks or about 12 weeks were pooled, because spike-specific TCR depth and breadth did not differ between schedules. Trial participants were enrolled into age subgroups of 18-55, 56-69 and 70-plus years, which contained around 140, 26 and 57 TCR-sequenced participants, respectively. TCR sequencing covered 233 trial participants: 207 given two doses of AZD1222 and about 26 given two doses of MenACWY control vaccine.

The research as a whole found: Epitopes outside the regions mutated in the B.1.351 and B.1.1.7 variants were reportedly recognized by nearly half of the unique spike-specific TCRs. The whole spike protein was spanned by vaccine-associated CD4 TCRs, and dominant responses were seen in regions 160-218 and 743-854. The 56-69-year group was small, and its depth increase did not reach significance, likely because of low power. After two AZD1222 doses, both the breadth and the depth of spike-specific TCRs were significantly higher than at day 0 and than in MenACWY recipients. Participants were mostly white British and included more females than males, and it was suggested by the authors that clonal diversity may have been underestimated. Because no day 14 peak-response samples were available, the repertoires could be characterized only after the peak T cell response. Conclusions about previously exposed vaccinees are limited because only six or seven AZD1222 recipients were SARS-CoV-2 seropositive at baseline.

Per the publication, the time point label means: baseline before first vaccination. Vaccinee samples came from UK trials COV001 and COV002, including a single-blind randomized controlled phase 2/3 trial of AZD1222 (ChAdOx1 nCoV-19) in healthy adults. Trial participant PBMC samples were collected at day 0 and day 28 after the second dose for TCRbeta chain sequencing. The CDR3 regions of human TCRbeta chains were subjected to immunosequencing. The authors' analysis ran thus. TCRs in the repertoires were matched against a reference library of SARS-CoV-2-specific TCRs that had been generated with the MIRA antigen-specificity platform. Breadth was defined as the fraction of unique TCRs that were SARS-CoV-2-associated, and depth was defined as the fraction of total T cells that were SARS-CoV-2-associated. Using the MIRA data, each spike-specific TCR was mapped to the spike region that the TCR reacts to and placed in a CD4 or CD8 class. Log10-transformed breadth and depth values were compared by one-way ANOVA with Sidak's multiple comparisons tests. In its TCRdb copy, this immuneACCESS table keeps in-frame sequences only and misses some clones. Where compared with another copy, unresolved V genes explain less than half of these, and the others have no known cause. V, J and clone size were drawn from that table, and D and trimming were deduced from the DNA. For this sample there are about 130,000 clones; approximately 88% appear just once. Together, the top ten hold under 9.5% of the sample.

The CDR3 runs 15 amino acids, cysteine and phenylalanine included. Only the CDR3 portion is preserved as DNA: 45 bases, with reading frame beginning at the first base. CDR1 and CDR2, per the germline V gene (reference sequence), are WNHNN and SYGVQD. Trimming removed 3 bases from V and 4 bases from J, leaving 12 bases between the germline ends. The specimen comprised peripheral blood, sampled on day 0 of AZD1222 vaccination. The receptor's source is an adult in good health. In this chain, TRBV10-1 is recombined with TRBJ2-2; no D segment can be confidently identified. The DNA is TGCGCCAGCAGTGAAGGCAGAACGGGCACCGGGGAGCTGTTTTTT. Translated, this gives CASSEGRTGTGELFF.